The 30 T cell receptor beta chains given below trace back to one sample, sequenced in a study of blood T cell repertoires in COVID-19. Repertoires were generated with immunoSEQ multiplex PCR, while TCRdb's copy carries only in-frame clones and drops some. Among approximately 190,000 clones, roughly 87% were seen once, and the ten largest hold approximately 8%. The sample was peripheral blood. All receptors derive from a woman aged 55-69 years with COVID-19, enrolled during active disease.

CDR3 nucleotides: TGTGCCAGCAGCTTTGACTGGAATGAGCAGTTCTTC. Protein product: CASSFDWNEQFF. The V call is TRBV7-9, the J call TRBJ2-1; D not resolved. The CDR3 extends over 12 amino acids. Deletions cut 3 bases from V and 7 bases from J, with 7 bases between. The V gene's germline CDR1 is SEHNR and CDR2 FQNEAQ (reference sequence).

V is TRBV14 and J is TRBJ1-1; TRBD1 matches 7 bases. Trimming cost V 6 bases and J 5 bases; bases outside gene matches: 3. The germline V gene encodes CDR1 SGHDN and CDR2 FVKESK. This CDR3 is built from 12 residues. For the CDR3, the DNA is TGTGCCAGCAGTCGACAGGGTACTGAAGCTTTCTTT. Protein: CASSRQGTEAFF.

The chain recombines TRBV11-2 with TRBJ1-6; no clear D gene. V lost 1 base and J lost 3, with 13 bases in between. CDR1 is SGHAT, CDR2 FQNNGV, per germline. The CDR3 consists of 17 residues. CDR3 bases: TGTGCCAGCAGCTTAGTTCTCACAGCGGGCTATAATTCACCCCTCCACTTT. This gives the protein CASSLVLTAGYNSPLHF.

The J gene is TRBJ2-3, the V gene TRBV5-1; 12 bases are a match to TRBD2. V shed 7 bases, J shed 4 bases, and the junction held 7 bases outside the gene matches. Germline V gives CDR1 SGHRS, CDR2 YFSETQ. CDR3 size: 15 residues. CDR3 loop: CASGHSSGGADTQYF. The CDR3 DNA follows: TGCGCCAGCGGCCATTCTAGCGGGGGGGCAGATACGCAGTATTTT.

This chain uses TRBV14 with TRBJ1-3; 7 bases align to TRBD1. The V gene end was trimmed by 3 bases and the J gene end by 12 bases; junction bases not matched to a gene: 2. CDR1 and CDR2 (germline): SGHDN, FVKESK. The CDR3 is 11 amino acids. The CDR3 coding sequence is TGTGCCAGCAGCCATGGGACAGTCATATATTTT. It codes for CASSHGTVIYF.

The chain has TRBV5-6 and TRBJ1-2; possible D gene TRBD1, 6 bases. This CDR3 has 18 residues. V lost 0 bases to trimming and J lost 8 bases, with 26 bases between them. Per the germline V gene, CDR1 is SGHDT and CDR2 is YYEEEE. The DNA for the CDR3 is TGTGCCAGCAGCTTGGACGGTGACATAGACAGGCCCTTGAGGGGCTACACCTTC. It specifies CASSLDGDIDRPLRGYTF.

The J gene is TRBJ2-1, the V gene TRBV11-3; 13 bases line up with TRBD2. The germline CDR1 and CDR2 sequences are SGHNT and YENEEA. The V and J ends lost 5 bases and 7 bases, in that order; junction bases with no gene match: 5. The CDR3 has 15 amino acids. The chain's CDR3 is CASSTSGRARNEQFF. The CDR3 DNA is TGTGCCAGCAGCACTAGCGGGAGGGCCAGGAATGAGCAGTTCTTC. Together with reference TRBV11-3 and TRBJ2-1, the CDR3 gives the full variable domain: EAGVVQSPRYKIIEKKQPVAFWCNPISGHNTLYWYLQNLGQGPELLIRYENEEAVDDSQLPKDRFSAERLKGVDSTLKIQPAELGDSAVYLCASSTSGRARNEQFFGPGTRLTVL.

The DNA for the CDR3 is TGCAGCGTTGAACTTAACATGAACACTGAAGCTTTCTTT. Its translation: CSVELNMNTEAFF. This chain joins TRBV29-1 and TRBJ1-1, with D unclear. V was trimmed by 2 bases and J by 0 bases, leaving 7 bases between them. CDR1 and CDR2 (germline): SQVTM, ANQGSEA. This CDR3 has 13 amino acids.

Only a few counts were recorded for this clone. The chain has TRBV3-1 (or the pseudogene TRBV3-2) and TRBJ1-6, with a weak D call TRBD1 (5 bases). Germline CDR1 is LGHDT and CDR2 is YNNKEL (reference sequence). V dropped 4 bases and J dropped 6 bases, with 13 bases sitting between them. The CDR3 is 15 amino acids. Here the CDR3 DNA reads TGTGCCAGCAGCCCCCCGGGAGGGACTAATTCACCCCTCCACTTT. This sequence encodes CASSPPGGTNSPLHF.

The CDR3 region is CAWSGQGRDTGELFF. For the CDR3, the DNA is TGTGCCTGGAGTGGACAGGGGAGAGATACCGGGGAGCTGTTTTTT. The chain couples TRBV30 to TRBJ2-2; 8 bases are a match to TRBD1. The CDR3 has 15 residues. The germline gives CDR1 GTSNPN, CDR2 SVGIG (reference sequence). J was trimmed by 5 bases and V by 1 base; bases with no gene match: 6.

This clone was seen just once. This sequence joins TRBV9 and TRBJ2-3, with 8 bases identical to TRBD1. Trimming removed 4 bases from V and 2 bases from J; junction bases left unmatched: 6. The CDR3 runs 15 residues. Germline V CDR1 and CDR2: SGDLS, YYNGEE. Written as DNA, the CDR3 is TGTGCCAGCAGCCTTCGGACAGGGCTCACAGATACGCAGTATTTT. This gives the protein CASSLRTGLTDTQYF.

CDR3 in amino acids: CASSNRDRGAYEQYF. The CDR3 nucleotides read TGTGCCAGCAGTAACCGGGACAGGGGAGCCTACGAGCAGTACTTC. The chain links TRBV27 to TRBJ2-7; 10 positions match TRBD1. The germline CDR1 and CDR2 sequences are MNHEY and SMNVEV (reference sequence). The CDR3 totals 15 residues. Losses at the gene ends were 5 bases for V and 2 bases for J; bases not matched to a gene: 6.

The V gene is TRBV11-2, the J gene TRBJ1-1, with a possible D match to TRBD1 (5 bases). Germline loops: CDR1 SGHAT, CDR2 FQNNGV. Trimming pared 3 bases from V and 1 base from J, leaving 6 bases between. This CDR3 spans 13 amino acids. In DNA, the CDR3 is TGTGCCAGCAGCTTCGGACAGAACACTGAAGCTTTCTTT. Protein: CASSFGQNTEAFF.

This clone was counted only a few times. The J gene is TRBJ2-1, the V gene TRBV7-2; 12 nucleotides match TRBD2. The ends lost 0 bases at V and 6 bases at J; junction bases unmatched: 12. CDR3 length equals 19 residues. Germline V lookup: CDR1 SGHTA, CDR2 FQGNSA. CDR3 amino acids: CASSLARQGRLAGANEQFF. DNA of the CDR3: TGTGCCAGCAGCTTAGCGAGACAGGGGAGACTAGCGGGAGCCAATGAGCAGTTCTTC.

The count of this clone is one. CDR3 coding DNA: TGTGCCAGCCGGGACAGGGTTAATTCACCCCTCCACTTT. Translating gives CASRDRVNSPLHF. The rearrangement joins TRBV7-6 to TRBJ1-6, with 9 bases fitting TRBD1. Germline V lookup: CDR1 SGHVS, CDR2 FNYEAQ. The CDR3 sequence is 13 residues long. Trimming removed 8 bases from V and 6 bases from J; junction bases left unmatched: 2.

The chain has TRBV7-9 and TRBJ2-7, with TRBD1 matching over 10 bases. Trimming cost V 1 base and J 1 base; bases outside gene matches: 1. This CDR3 has 15 amino acids. Germline lookup yields CDR1 SEHNR and CDR2 FQNEAQ (reference sequence). The CDR3 is CASSLGTGGSYEQYF. As DNA, the CDR3 is TGTGCCAGCAGCTTAGGGACAGGGGGTTCCTACGAGCAGTACTTC.

The chain is built from TRBV7-2 and TRBJ1-3, with D perhaps TRBD1 (6 bases). Germline values: CDR1 SGHTA, CDR2 FQGNSA. V gave up 5 bases and J gave up 10 bases, with 18 bases separating them. The CDR3 has 14 residues. In DNA form, the CDR3 reads TGTGCCAGCAGCATCGGACAGTCCGCACCAACCATATATTTT. It codes for CASSIGQSAPTIYF.

This clone has just a few counts. The gene calls are TRBV19 and TRBJ1-1; the D gene is possibly TRBD1 (5 bases). Germline assignment: CDR1 LNHDA and CDR2 SQIVND (reference sequence). The CDR3 contains 14 residues. Between the trimmed V and J ends, which lost 2 bases and 6 bases, there was a span of 13 bases. The CDR3 DNA reads TGTGCCAGTAGTATAAGGTGGGGCAGGGCTGAAGCTTTCTTT. It codes for CASSIRWGRAEAFF.

The chain uses TRBV7-9 and TRBJ2-1; D gene unclear. CDR1 is SEHNR and CDR2 is FQNEAQ in the germline V gene (reference sequence). This CDR3 region has 11 residues. The V gene lost 1 base and the J gene lost 15 bases, with 10 bases spanning the gap. The CDR3 region is CASSLVGLGFF. The CDR3 DNA sequence: TGTGCCAGCAGCTTAGTCGGGTTAGGGTTCTTC.

The chain is built from TRBV19 and TRBJ2-1; D is ambiguous. The CDR3 has 12 residues. V lost 5 bases and J 2 bases, leaving 4 bases between the germline ends. The germline V gene has CDR1 LNHDA and CDR2 SQIVND (reference sequence). This chain's CDR3 is CASSSTYNEQFF. In DNA form, the CDR3 reads TGTGCCAGTAGTTCTACCTACAATGAGCAGTTCTTC.

The rearrangement joins TRBV12-3 or TRBV12-4 to TRBJ2-1; the D gene is possibly TRBD1 (5 bases). V lost 7 bases to trimming and J lost 5 bases, with 12 bases between them. This CDR3 is built from 13 residues. Here the CDR3 reads CASTKAGNNEQFF. In DNA form, the CDR3 reads TGTGCCAGCACTAAAGCAGGGAACAATGAGCAGTTCTTC.

The V call is TRBV5-6, the J call TRBJ1-1, with TRBD1 as a possible D gene (6 bases). Trimming took 4 bases from V and 0 from J, leaving 16 bases between them. The CDR3 is 16 amino acids. The germline gives CDR1 SGHDT, CDR2 YYEEEE. CDR3 residues: CASSLGIGQLNTEAFF. The CDR3 DNA is TGTGCCAGCAGCCTCGGAATAGGACAGCTGAACACTGAAGCTTTCTTT. Using reference TRBV5-6 and TRBJ1-1 for the parts outside the CDR3, the full variable domain is DAGVTQSPTHLIKTRGQQVTLRCSPKSGHDTVSWYQQALGQGPQFIFQYYEEEERQRGNFPDRFSGHQFPNYSSELNVNALLLGDSALYLCASSLGIGQLNTEAFFGQGTRLTVV.

The chain employs TRBV5-1 and TRBJ1-4; D ambiguous. The CDR3 spans 14 residues. Trimming removed 0 bases from V and 4 bases from J, with 7 bases in between. Per germline, CDR1 SGHRS and CDR2 YFSETQ. The CDR3 here is CASSLAPDNEKLFF. For the CDR3, the DNA is TGCGCCAGCAGCTTGGCACCAGATAATGAAAAACTGTTTTTT.

This chain uses TRBV5-4 with TRBJ1-1; 7 nucleotides match TRBD1. CDR3 length: 14 residues. Germline-derived CDR1 and CDR2 are SGHNT and YYREEE (reference sequence). Trimming took 4 bases from V and 1 from J; bases not matched to a gene: 4. CDR3 loop: CASSESGGNTEAFF. CDR3 coding DNA: TGTGCCAGCAGCGAATCAGGGGGGAACACTGAAGCTTTCTTT.

The CDR3, as DNA: TGTGCCAGTAGCCCTAAAGGGGGTCTCCGACTAGCCTTATCCTACAATGAGCAGTTCTTC. Its translation is CASSPKGGLRLALSYNEQFF. V is TRBV19 and J is TRBJ2-1; tentative D call: TRBD2 (7 bases). CDR3 size: 20 residues. Trimming shortened V by 6 bases and J by 1 base, and 28 bases separated the two germline ends. Germline V gene data show CDR1 as LNHDA and CDR2 as SQIVND (reference sequence).

This clone was seen a few times. The chain uses TRBV28 and TRBJ2-5; 7 bases are shared with TRBD2. Germline V gene data show CDR1 as MDHEN and CDR2 as SYDVKM. This CDR3 has 12 amino acids. Here the CDR3 reads CVLAEYQETQYF. Here the CDR3 DNA reads TGTGTCCTAGCGGAGTACCAAGAGACCCAGTACTTC.

V usage is TRBV19 and J usage is TRBJ1-6; D is unclear. Germline assignment: CDR1 LNHDA and CDR2 SQIVND (reference sequence). Trimming left V 5 bases short and J 0 bases short, with 14 bases between. The CDR3 covers 17 residues. The CDR3 DNA is TGTGCCAGTAGTGCCCGTTGGGCGAGCTCCTATAATTCACCCCTCCACTTT. It is translated as CASSARWASSYNSPLHF.

This chain joins TRBV14 and TRBJ2-2; D ambiguous. CDR3 size: 15 residues. With 1 base removed from V and 2 bases from J, the gap between germline ends came to 8 bases. Per germline, CDR1 SGHDN and CDR2 FVKESK. As DNA, the CDR3 is TGTGCCAGCAGCCAAGTCAGGTTAAACACCGGGGAGCTGTTTTTT. This codes for CASSQVRLNTGELFF.

The J gene is TRBJ2-7, the V gene TRBV6-5; D is possibly TRBD1 (6 bases). The V and J ends lost 6 bases and 0 bases respectively, with 12 bases between them. CDR1 is MNHEY, CDR2 SVGAGI, per germline. This CDR3 region has 14 residues. CDR3 coding DNA: TGTGCCAGCAGGCCGGGACATTTCTCCTACGAGCAGTACGTC. Amino acid sequence: CASRPGHFSYEQYV.

CDR3 bases: TGTGCCAGCAGCCCCCGGGGTTCGGTGTACGAGCAGTACGTC. Residues: CASSPRGSVYEQYV. This chain uses TRBV11-2 with TRBJ2-7; possible D gene TRBD2, 5 bases. Trimming removed 5 bases at V and 4 bases at J, with 15 bases between. Germline V gene data show CDR1 as SGHAT and CDR2 as FQNNGV. The length of the CDR3 is 14 residues.